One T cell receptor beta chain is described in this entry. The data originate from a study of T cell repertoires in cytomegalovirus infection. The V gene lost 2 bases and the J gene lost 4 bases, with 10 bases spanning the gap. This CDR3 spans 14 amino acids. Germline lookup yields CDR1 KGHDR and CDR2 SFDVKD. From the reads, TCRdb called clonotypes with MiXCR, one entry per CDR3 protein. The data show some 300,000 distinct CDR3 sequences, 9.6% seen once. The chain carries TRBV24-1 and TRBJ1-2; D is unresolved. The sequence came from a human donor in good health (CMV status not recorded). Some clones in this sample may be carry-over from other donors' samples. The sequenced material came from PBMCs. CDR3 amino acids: CATSDSGRSYGYTF. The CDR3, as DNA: TGTGCCACCAGTGATTCAGGCCGAAGCTATGGCTACACCTTC.